This passage covers 22 T cell receptor beta chains from one sample sequenced in a study of T cells in Graves' hyperthyroidism and ophthalmopathy. Amplification yielded TCR beta CDR3 regions, with RNA transcripts as the source. The primer set for the first-round RT-PCR of the TCR CDR3 was HTBI. TCRdb recomputed calls from the multiplex PCR reads with MiXCR, one row per CDR3 protein. The profile covers about half a million distinct CDR3 sequences, with about 24% appearing a single time and roughly 12% taken by the ten largest. Sequencing input: blood. The receptors originated from a woman aged 25 to 39 with Graves' ophthalmopathy.

This clonotype was observed a handful of times. The V call is TRBV10-3, the J call TRBJ2-5; 12 nucleotides line up with TRBD2. In germline, CDR1 is ENHRY, CDR2 SYGVKD. V was clipped by 4 bases and J by 4 bases; unmatched bases: 4. The CDR3 sequence is 15 residues long. The CDR3 bases are TGTGCCATCAGTGCTAGCGGGGGGGCCGGAGAGACCCAGTACTTC. Amino acids: CAISASGGAGETQYF.

V and J are TRBV9 and TRBJ2-7, with a tentative D call TRBD1 (5 bases). The CDR3 consists of 15 residues. The V gene lost 0 bases and the J gene lost 5 bases, with 15 bases spanning the gap. Germline values: CDR1 SGDLS, CDR2 YYNGEE. CDR3 nucleotides: TGTGCCAGCAGCGTAGAGGGAACAGGAGTCGACGAGCAGTACTTC. Translation gives CASSVEGTGVDEQYF.

J is TRBJ2-5 and V is TRBV6-1; 8 bases match TRBD2. The CDR3 has 15 amino acids. J gave up 0 bases and V 6 bases, and 6 bases lay outside the gene matches. Germline lookup yields CDR1 MNHNS and CDR2 SASEGT. The CDR3 DNA follows: TGTGCCAGCAGAGCAACTAGCGGTGACCAAGAGACCCAGTACTTC. Its translation: CASRATSGDQETQYF.

In this sample, this clonotype turned up many times. The chain is built from TRBV12-3 or TRBV12-4 and TRBJ1-5, with D unresolved. This CDR3 comprises 13 residues. Trimming left V 7 bases short and J 3 bases short, with 10 bases between. CDR3 sequence reads: CASNGPNNQPQHF. For the CDR3, the DNA is TGTGCCAGCAATGGACCGAACAATCAGCCCCAGCATTTT.

CDR3 nucleotides: TGTGCCTGGAGCTCTAAACAGGCTGGGGCCAACGTCCTGACTTTC. Its protein product is CAWSSKQAGANVLTF. The chain is built from TRBV30 and TRBJ2-6; perhaps TRBD1 as D (5 bases). V shed 3 bases and J shed 2 bases, with 11 bases lying between them. The CDR3 covers 15 residues. Germline loops: CDR1 GTSNPN, CDR2 SVGIG (reference sequence).

This clonotype showed up many times. The chain has TRBV15 and TRBJ1-5; TRBD1 matches at 11 bases. Germline trimming cut 9 bases from V and 5 bases from J; bases unmatched to any gene: 9. The CDR3 runs 15 residues. Germline-derived CDR1 and CDR2 are LNHNV and YYDKDF (reference sequence). The CDR3, as DNA: TGTGCCACGAAAGCCGGGACAGGGGGTTATCAGCCCCAGCATTTT. Protein sequence: CATKAGTGGYQPQHF.

This clonotype was found many times. This chain connects TRBV20-1 to TRBJ1-5, with D possibly being TRBD1 (6 bases). V dropped 4 bases and J dropped 2 bases, with 6 bases sitting between them. Germline lookup yields CDR1 DFQATT and CDR2 SNEGSKA (reference sequence). The CDR3 spans 12 residues. CDR3 loop: CSATGGNQPQHF. The CDR3 DNA sequence: TGCAGTGCTACAGGGGGCAATCAGCCCCAGCATTTT.

The sample holds a few counts of this clonotype. This rearrangement joins TRBV6-5 to TRBJ1-4; TRBD1 might be the D (5 bases). The V end was cut by 3 bases, the J end by 7 bases, with 15 bases between. Looked up from germline, CDR1 is MNHEY and CDR2 is SVGAGI. The length of the CDR3 is 15 residues. The CDR3 is CASSYVQGRGEKLFF. CDR3 nucleotide sequence: TGTGCCAGCAGTTATGTGCAGGGAAGGGGTGAAAAACTGTTTTTT.

There are many counts of this clonotype. The chain links TRBV11-2 to TRBJ2-5; D call uncertain. V lost 1 base, J lost 2 bases, and 11 bases lay in between. The CDR3 runs 15 residues. CDR1 is SGHAT and CDR2 is FQNNGV in the germline V gene. The CDR3 loop reads CASSLALGTQETQYF. The DNA for the CDR3 is TGTGCCAGCAGCTTAGCTTTAGGCACACAAGAGACCCAGTACTTC.

This clonotype was detected many times. The V and J genes are TRBV6-5 and TRBJ2-5; 9 nucleotides align to TRBD1. Unmatched junction bases numbered 4, after V lost 2 bases and J lost 3 bases. Germline loops: CDR1 MNHEY, CDR2 SVGAGI. The CDR3 contains 15 residues. CDR3 sequence reads: CASSYDRGGKETQYF. CDR3 nucleotide sequence: TGTGCCAGCAGTTACGACAGGGGGGGTAAAGAGACCCAGTACTTC.

The J gene is TRBJ1-1, the V gene TRBV24-1; D might be TRBD1 (5 bases). In germline, CDR1 is KGHDR, CDR2 SFDVKD. This CDR3 is 14 amino acids long. Trimming removed 4 bases at V and 0 bases at J, with 8 bases between. CDR3 DNA sequence: TGTGCCACCAGTGAGGGGGGTCTGAACACTGAAGCTTTCTTT. Residues: CATSEGGLNTEAFF.

The chain has TRBV6-1 and TRBJ1-2, with TRBD1 as a possible D gene (6 bases). The germline CDR1 and CDR2 sequences are MNHNS and SASEGT. The germline V and J ends were trimmed by 1 base and 5 bases, with 17 bases remaining between them. The CDR3 sequence is 16 residues long. The CDR3: CASSEGTRAGTYGYTF. In DNA form, the CDR3 reads TGTGCCAGCAGTGAAGGAACGCGGGCGGGGACATATGGCTACACCTTC.

On this clonotype itself: One end of the junction is discordant with germline, which a read error may explain. The V call is TRBV6-1, the J call TRBJ1-2, with a tentative D call TRBD1 (6 bases). The CDR3 length is 14 residues. Per the germline V gene, CDR1 is MNHNS and CDR2 is SASEGT. The CDR3 spells CASRMGQGNFGYTF. In nucleotides, the CDR3 is TGTGCCAGCAGAATGGGGCAGGGGAACTTTGGCTACACCTTC.

The chain carries TRBV20-1 and TRBJ2-7; 7 bases match TRBD1. Germline V lookup: CDR1 DFQATT, CDR2 SNEGSKA (reference sequence). J gave up 2 bases and V 6 bases, and 13 bases lay outside the gene matches. The CDR3 covers 15 residues. The CDR3 coding sequence is TGCAGTGCGCAACAACTCCGGGACAGAGCCTACGAGCAGTACTTC. Translating it yields CSAQQLRDRAYEQYF.

This clonotype has ten or more counts. The chain joins TRBV6-5 to TRBJ2-2, with D unclear. Germline CDR1 and CDR2: MNHEY and SVGAGI. The V end lost 0 bases, the J end lost 5 bases, and 10 bases lay between the germline ends. This CDR3 comprises 15 residues. In nucleotides, the CDR3 is TGTGCCAGCAGTTACTCCCCCTACTCAACCGGGGAGCTGTTTTTT. Protein: CASSYSPYSTGELFF.

This clonotype was detected ten times or more. The J gene is TRBJ2-7, the V gene TRBV6-5, with D possibly TRBD1 on 5 matching bases. Between the trimmed V and J ends, which lost 1 base and 0 bases, there was a span of 13 bases. Germline V gene data show CDR1 as MNHEY and CDR2 as SVGAGI. The CDR3 spans 16 residues. This CDR3 reads CASSYLPDSLSYEQYF. CDR3 nucleotides: TGTGCCAGCAGTTACTTACCCGACAGCCTCTCCTACGAGCAGTACTTC.

The chain recombines TRBV24-1 with TRBJ2-7; D possibly corresponds to TRBD1 (7 bases). The germline V and J ends were trimmed by 7 bases and 6 bases, with 21 bases remaining between them. The CDR3 has 15 residues. Germline values: CDR1 KGHDR, CDR2 SFDVKD. The CDR3 DNA sequence: TGTGCCACCAGCGCGGGACAGATGCAATCCCCCGAGCAGTACTTC. It encodes CATSAGQMQSPEQYF.

This clonotype has ten or more counts. V usage is TRBV11-3 and J usage is TRBJ1-1; 7 bases fit TRBD1. Germline values: CDR1 SGHNT, CDR2 YENEEA. The CDR3 consists of 15 residues. Losses at the gene ends were 5 bases for V and 6 bases for J; bases not matched to a gene: 12. CDR3 sequence reads: CASSEGAGGAAEAFF. In DNA form, the CDR3 reads TGTGCCAGCAGCGAGGGGGCGGGGGGCGCGGCTGAAGCTTTCTTT.

Ten or more counts support this clonotype. An end of the junction differs from the germline gene, which may be a read error. The J gene is TRBJ1-1, the V gene TRBV6-2 or TRBV6-3, with D perhaps TRBD1 (5 bases). Germline V lookup: CDR1 MNHEY, CDR2 SVGEGT. This CDR3 region has 13 residues. DNA for the CDR3: TGTGCCAGCAGTACGGGGGTGGGCACTGCAGCTTTCTTT. Translation: CASSTGVGTAAFF.

This clonotype was seen at least ten times. This chain joins TRBV30 and TRBJ2-7, with D unresolved. The germline CDR1 and CDR2 sequences are GTSNPN and SVGIG (reference sequence). CDR3 size: 11 residues. V was clipped by 0 bases and J by 6 bases, with 6 bases between them. The CDR3 sequence: CAWSVRAEQYF. CDR3 DNA: TGTGCCTGGAGTGTACGAGCCGAGCAGTACTTC.

This clonotype has at least ten counts. The CDR3 DNA sequence: TGTGCCAGCAGTTTTTCTAGCGGGGGGGAAACCCAGTACTTC. This sequence encodes CASSFSSGGETQYF. This chain uses TRBV27 with TRBJ2-5; 12 bases are a match to TRBD2. CDR3 length: 14 amino acids. CDR1 and CDR2 (germline): MNHEY, SMNVEV (reference sequence). V lost 3 bases, J lost 8 bases, and 4 bases stayed unmatched.

This clonotype was seen many times. The chain recombines TRBV6-2 or TRBV6-3 with TRBJ1-5; 8 nucleotides agree with TRBD1. The CDR3 runs 15 residues. Germline V gene lookup returns CDR1 MNHEY and CDR2 SVGEGT. V dropped 6 bases and J dropped 6; count of bases not matched to a gene: 10. The CDR3: CASRDEQGDGQPQHF. CDR3 bases: TGTGCCAGCAGGGACGAACAGGGGGACGGTCAGCCCCAGCATTTT.